The 10 T cell receptor beta chains below were found in one sample sequenced in a study of T-cell reconstitution after alpha-beta-depleted transplantation in children. Construction of the TCRbeta library involved unique molecular identifiers. In TCRdb, the PCR reads were re-called with MiXCR into one record per CDR3 protein. In the table there are 580,000 or so distinct CDR3 sequences, about 21% of which are singletons. The input for sequencing was PBMCs, mostly from graft donor cells, taken 360 days after TCRalphabeta/CD19-depleted stem cell transplant. Every receptor here comes from a boy younger than two who had a stem cell transplant for acute myeloid leukemia, so the T cells may come from the graft donor.

This clonotype occurred many times. The chain couples TRBV5-4 to TRBJ2-7; no clear D. The CDR3 has 11 residues. V was clipped by 5 bases and J by 3 bases, with 6 bases between them. Germline V gives CDR1 SGHNT, CDR2 YYREEE (reference sequence). CDR3 amino acids: CASSNRYEQYF. CDR3 sequence (DNA): TGTGCCAGCAGTAACCGCTACGAGCAGTACTTC.

The sample holds a few counts of this clonotype. The gene calls are TRBV25-1 and TRBJ2-7; D may be TRBD2 (5 bases). Germline CDR1 reads MGHDK; CDR2 reads SYGVNS. CDR3 length: 13 residues. The germline V and J ends were trimmed by 5 bases and 3 bases, with 11 bases remaining between them. Here the CDR3 DNA reads TGTGCCAGCAGTTCGCACGGAGGCTACGAGCAGTACTTC. Translating it yields CASSSHGGYEQYF.

This clonotype occurred a few times. The V gene is TRBV20-1, the J gene TRBJ2-3; 10 positions match TRBD2. Trimming cost V 3 bases and J 5 bases; bases outside gene matches: 11. The CDR3 is 16 residues long. The germline gives CDR1 DFQATT, CDR2 SNEGSKA (reference sequence). The DNA for the CDR3 is TGCAGTGCTAGCCGTAGTAGCGGGGGGCAAATAGATACGCAGTATTTT. Translated, it gives CSASRSSGGQIDTQYF.

This clonotype was seen a few times. This rearrangement joins TRBV29-1 to TRBJ1-2, with 8 bases matching TRBD1. The CDR3 is made up of 17 amino acids. The junction had 13 bases not matched to a gene; V was cut back by 4 bases and J by 0 bases. CDR1 is SQVTM, CDR2 ANQGSEA, per germline. CDR3 sequence (DNA): TGCAGCGTTGCGTCTTTTCGGCAGGGGGCTCCTAACTATGGCTACACCTTC. Translated, it gives CSVASFRQGAPNYGYTF.

This clonotype was picked up many times. The chain links TRBV5-1 to TRBJ2-3; D perhaps matches TRBD2 (6 bases). Trimming took off 2 bases at V and 0 bases at J, with 16 bases between the two ends. This CDR3 is 17 amino acids long. Germline V gene sequence: CDR1 SGHRS, CDR2 YFSETQ. Written as DNA, the CDR3 is TGCGCCAGCAGCTTACCGGCGGGGTATTTAAGCACAGATACGCAGTATTTT. This encodes CASSLPAGYLSTDTQYF.

This clonotype was seen more than once but under ten times. The CDR3 coding sequence is TGTGCCAGCAGTTACCGACATTCTGGCTACACCTTC. This gives the protein CASSYRHSGYTF. This chain connects TRBV6-5 to TRBJ1-2; D is undetermined. V was clipped by 2 bases and J by 7 bases, with 8 bases between them. Germline-derived CDR1 and CDR2 are MNHEY and SVGAGI. CDR3 length: 12 amino acids.

This clonotype was counted a few times. The chain recombines TRBV6-5 with TRBJ1-1; 7 positions match TRBD1. This CDR3 spans 14 amino acids. The V gene's germline CDR1 is MNHEY and CDR2 SVGAGI. V shed 5 bases, J shed 8 bases, and the junction held 11 bases outside the gene matches. CDR3 residues: CASSTDPGGMEAFF. Written as DNA, the CDR3 is TGTGCCAGCAGTACCGACCCAGGGGGTATGGAAGCTTTCTTT.

The chain has TRBV20-1 and TRBJ1-2; D perhaps matches TRBD1 (6 bases). Trimming took 6 bases from V and 6 from J, leaving 8 bases between them. Per the germline V gene, CDR1 is DFQATT and CDR2 is SNEGSKA (reference sequence). The CDR3 runs to 10 residues. The chain's CDR3 is CSAQGNGYTF. In DNA, the CDR3 is TGCAGTGCCCAGGGGAATGGCTACACCTTC.

As DNA, the CDR3 is TGTGCCAGCAGCTTAGAGGAATTGGGGCTAGCTGTAGATACGCAGTATTTT. This sequence encodes CASSLEELGLAVDTQYF. The chain combines TRBV11-2 with TRBJ2-3, with D perhaps given as TRBD1 or TRBD2 (5 bases each). V gave up 0 bases and J gave up 5 bases, with 18 bases separating them. The V gene's germline CDR1 is SGHAT and CDR2 FQNNGV. The CDR3 is made up of 17 amino acids.

The V call is TRBV5-1, the J call TRBJ2-1; maybe TRBD2 (6 bases). CDR3 length equals 17 residues. Looked up from germline, CDR1 is SGHRS and CDR2 is YFSETQ. V gave up 0 bases and J gave up 2 bases, with 15 bases separating them. Here the CDR3 DNA reads TGCGCCAGCAGCTTGGTCCCCCTAGCGAGGGCCTACAATGAGCAGTTCTTC. Protein: CASSLVPLARAYNEQFF.